Below are 9 T cell receptor beta chains sequenced from a single sample in a study of T cells in Graves' hyperthyroidism and ophthalmopathy (dated by TCRdb to between 2019 and 2020). Libraries were prepared through multiplex PCR. The sequencer listed for this sample is Illumina HiSeq 2000. Amplification of TCR beta CDR3 regions was carried out from RNA transcripts. The TCR CDR3 was subjected to a first round of RT-PCR using the HTBI primer set and the Qiagen OneStep RT-PCR kit. Through fastp at Q25 and MiXCR, TCRdb rebuilt clones from the public reads, retaining in-frame beta chains. Rows are unified per CDR3 protein, each entry keeping the most common DNA and genes. The sample contains 460,000 or so distinct CDR3 sequences, roughly 14% of them found a single time. Jointly, the top ten make up 15% to 20% of the sample. The sequenced material came from blood. The source of these receptors is a woman younger than 30 with Graves' hyperthyroidism.

In this sample, this clonotype turned up many times. The chain carries TRBV12-3 or TRBV12-4 and TRBJ2-2; a weak D match, TRBD1 (6 bases). The CDR3 has 19 residues. The germline V and J ends were trimmed by 7 bases and 2 bases, with 26 bases remaining between them. CDR3 sequence reads: CASTLQRQAPWRNTGELFF. The DNA for the CDR3 is TGTGCCAGCACGCTCCAAAGACAGGCTCCCTGGCGAAACACCGGGGAGCTGTTTTTT.

In its sample, this clonotype was seen many times. V usage is TRBV18 and J usage is TRBJ2-5; D call uncertain. CDR1 is KGHSH and CDR2 is LQKENI in the germline V gene. There are 12 residues in the CDR3. V lost 6 bases and J lost 6, with 11 bases in between. CDR3 loop: CASSPLQKTQYF. The CDR3 region has the DNA TGTGCCAGCTCCCCTCTACAGAAGACCCAGTACTTC.

V is TRBV12-3 or TRBV12-4 and J is TRBJ2-3; a possible D gene is TRBD1 (5 bases). The V end was cut by 6 bases, the J end by 3 bases, with 10 bases between. This CDR3 spans 13 amino acids. The CDR3 region is CASSEPGTDTQYF. Here the CDR3 DNA reads TGTGCCAGCAGCGAGCCAGGGACAGATACGCAGTATTTT.

In its sample, this clonotype was seen a few times. The rearrangement uses TRBV20-1 and TRBJ2-3, with 14 bases matching TRBD2. Unmatched junction bases numbered 10, after V lost 2 bases and J lost 6 bases. Looked up from germline, CDR1 is DFQATT and CDR2 is SNEGSKA (reference sequence). The CDR3 sequence is 17 residues long. The chain's CDR3 is CSARTPTSGRARDTQYF. The CDR3 nucleotides are TGCAGTGCTAGAACCCCGACTAGCGGGAGGGCCAGGGATACGCAGTATTTT.

Only a few counts were recorded for this clonotype. The rearrangement links TRBV9 to TRBJ2-1; possibly TRBD2 for D (5 bases). The V end lost 4 bases, the J end lost 7 bases, and 21 bases lay between the germline ends. The CDR3 loop spans 16 amino acids. Germline V gives CDR1 SGDLS, CDR2 YYNGEE. CDR3 DNA sequence: TGTGCCAGCAGCCCCCGGGTTCTAGCACTAAAAAATGAGCAGTTCTTC. Protein product: CASSPRVLALKNEQFF. Full variable domain (rest looked up from reference TRBV9 and TRBJ2-1): DSGVTQTPKHLITATGQRVTLRCSPRSGDLSVYWYQQSLDQGLQFLIQYYNGEERAKGNILERFSAQQFPDLHSELNLSSLELGDSALYFCASSPRVLALKNEQFFGPGTRLTVL.

This clonotype appeared many times. The chain links TRBV12-3 or TRBV12-4 to TRBJ1-5, with TRBD1 as a possible D gene (6 bases). The CDR3 has 13 residues. V was trimmed by 3 bases and J by 8 bases, leaving 11 bases between them. CDR3 coding DNA: TGTGCCAGCAGTTTTACTAGGACAGAGCCCCAGCATTTT. Amino acids: CASSFTRTEPQHF.

This clonotype appeared many times. The genes are TRBV11-3 and TRBJ2-1, with D hard to call. This CDR3 is 11 amino acids long. V was clipped by 3 bases and J by 5 bases, with 2 bases between them. Germline lookup yields CDR1 SGHNT and CDR2 YENEEA. CDR3 nucleotide sequence: TGTGCCAGCAGCTTCGACAATGAGCAGTTCTTC. Amino acid sequence: CASSFDNEQFF.

This clonotype was seen only a few times. The genes are TRBV20-1 and TRBJ1-1; D is unclear. Germline V lookup: CDR1 DFQATT, CDR2 SNEGSKA (reference sequence). The V gene lost 6 bases and the J gene lost 2 bases, with 13 bases spanning the gap. CDR3 length equals 13 residues. CDR3 loop: CSAASQKNTEAFF. The CDR3 DNA is TGCAGTGCCGCTAGCCAGAAAAACACTGAAGCTTTCTTT.

This clonotype has a count of ten or more. The chain is built from TRBV25-1 and TRBJ2-7; D gene unclear. The CDR3 loop spans 11 amino acids. Germline V lookup: CDR1 MGHDK, CDR2 SYGVNS. V lost 4 bases and J 5 bases, leaving 6 bases between the germline ends. Here the CDR3 DNA reads TGTGCCAGCAGTGTTGGGAACGAGCAGTACTTC. The encoded protein is CASSVGNEQYF.